Here is one TCR beta chain with its context. The data are from a study of blood T cell repertoires in COVID-19. Original analysis: Estimation of nucleated cell counts was performed using reference gene primer amplification. Generated by immunoSEQ multiplex PCR, the TCRdb table keeps only in-frame clones and is missing some. The D gene and trimming were derived from the DNA, and the V and J assignments and clone size from that table. The table has about 120,000 clones, roughly 83% seen once; the top ten hold approximately 0.77%. Germline CDR1 LGHDT, CDR2 YNNKEL (reference sequence). The CDR3 runs 16 residues. Trimming at V came to 5 bases and at J to 4 bases, leaving 8 bases not matched to a gene.

The clonotype originates from a woman between 65 and 79 years old with acute or convalescent COVID-19. The sample was peripheral blood. V and J are TRBV3-1 (or the pseudogene TRBV3-2) and TRBJ2-1; the match to TRBD2 covers 10 bases. The chain's CDR3 is CASSANSGRNYNEQFF. The CDR3 bases are TGTGCCAGCAGCGCTAATAGCGGGAGGAATTACAATGAGCAGTTCTTC.